What follows describes a single TCR beta chain. What it recognizes is unknown. The junction does not match germline at one end; this may be a read error. Peripheral blood samples of 7.5 to 10 milliliters were drawn from each donor. Each sample gave at least 6 million isolated PBMCs. The use of a sample-barcoded 5' primer and a J-beta primer mix characterized a second PCR of about 7 to 12 cycles. TCRdb independently ran MiXCR on the 5' RACE reads; one entry per CDR3 protein. This sample has 550,000 to 700,000 distinct CDR3 sequences, with 25% to 30% found just once. This sample is drawn from a study of blood T cells in healthy people across ages. Study-level findings and limits: Per-million-T-cell TCR beta diversity fell roughly linearly with age.

Germline values: CDR1 SGHTA, CDR2 FQGNSA. The CDR3 is made up of 16 amino acids. The sequenced sample was blood. The TCR originated in a woman between 65 and 79 years old in good health. The chain links TRBV7-2 to TRBJ1-2; TRBD1 is a possible D gene (6 bases). Written as DNA, the CDR3 is TGTGCCAGCAGCTTAGCTTCGATCGGAGGAGGGGGAGGCTACACTTTC. It codes for CASSLASIGGGGGYTF.